A selection of T cell receptor beta chains follows, all from one sample in a study of CDR3 diversity in severe acne. TCRdb re-called the PCR reads through MiXCR, storing one row per CDR3 protein. The sample holds about 97,000 distinct CDR3 sequences, under 60% seen once. Source material: blood. The receptor source for this set is a male donor with acne. Each CDR3 is given with its conserved first and last residue. The D gene is left open where the match is weak. Part of the rows lack a size; the others show once, few, many or a class for expanded clones.

clone_size: NA
v_call: TRBV24-1
j_call: TRBJ1-1
d_call: NA
cdr3_nt: TGTGCCACCGTCCTAAACACTGAAGCTTTCTTT
cdr3_aa: CATVLNTEAFF

clone_size: many
v_call: TRBV7-9
j_call: TRBJ1-3
d_call: NA
cdr3_nt: TGTGCCAGCAGCTTCCCAGGGGCGGTATCTGGAAACACCATATATTTT
cdr3_aa: CASSFPGAVSGNTIYF

clone_size: NA
v_call: TRBV10-3
j_call: TRBJ1-6
d_call: NA
cdr3_nt: TGTGCCATCAGTGACCCGGACGGTAATTCACCCCTCCACTTT
cdr3_aa: CAISDPDGNSPLHF

clone_size: medium-sized
v_call: TRBV15
j_call: TRBJ1-5
d_call: NA
cdr3_nt: TGTGCCACCAGCAGAGGAGGGACACCGTTTCCCGGCAATCAGCCCCAGCATTTT
cdr3_aa: CATSRGGTPFPGNQPQHF

clone_size: NA
v_call: TRBV19
j_call: TRBJ2-7
d_call: NA
cdr3_nt: TGTGCCAGTAGTGTAGCGGGACAGGGCTTCTACGAGCAGTACTTC
cdr3_aa: CASSVAGQGFYEQYF

clone_size: NA
v_call: TRBV25-1
j_call: TRBJ1-5
d_call: NA
cdr3_nt: TGTGCCAGCAGCTGGGCAGGGAACAATCAGCCCCAGCATTTT
cdr3_aa: CASSWAGNNQPQHF

clone_size: few
v_call: TRBV2
j_call: TRBJ1-2
d_call: NA
cdr3_nt: TGTGCGGGGAAGGGCCACACCTTC
cdr3_aa: CAGKGHTF

clone_size: NA
v_call: TRBV29-1
j_call: TRBJ2-3
d_call: NA
cdr3_nt: TGCAGCGTCGCGCTAAGCACAGATACGCAGTATTTT
cdr3_aa: CSVALSTDTQYF

clone_size: NA
v_call: TRBV7-2
j_call: TRBJ2-6
d_call: NA
cdr3_nt: TGTGCCAGCAGCAGGTACAGCGCCCCCCACTCTGGGGCCAACGTCCTGACTTTC
cdr3_aa: CASSRYSAPHSGANVLTF

clone_size: NA
v_call: TRBV20-1
j_call: TRBJ2-5
d_call: NA
cdr3_nt: TGCAGTGCGAGATGGCCCCCGGCACAAGAGACCCAGTACTTC
cdr3_aa: CSARWPPAQETQYF

clone_size: NA
v_call: TRBV7-9
j_call: TRBJ2-5
d_call: NA
cdr3_nt: TGTGCCAGCAGCTTAGTGGGTGACCAAGAGACCCAGTACTTC
cdr3_aa: CASSLVGDQETQYF

clone_size: NA
v_call: TRBV25-1
j_call: TRBJ2-7
d_call: NA
cdr3_nt: TGTGCCAGCAGTGAGGTTGGAGGCAGCGAGCAGTACTTC
cdr3_aa: CASSEVGGSEQYF

clone_size: many
v_call: TRBV9
j_call: TRBJ2-1
d_call: NA
cdr3_nt: TGTGCCAGCAGCGTAGGATCTATGAGAATCTACAATGAGCAGTTCTTC
cdr3_aa: CASSVGSMRIYNEQFF

clone_size: NA
v_call: TRBV2
j_call: TRBJ2-5
d_call: TRBD2
cdr3_nt: TGTGCCAGCAGTGAGAGCGGGGGTAGAGAGACCCAGTACTTC
cdr3_aa: CASSESGGRETQYF

clone_size: NA
v_call: TRBV13
j_call: TRBJ2-7
d_call: NA
cdr3_nt: TGTGCCAGCAGCGTACGAGGGCCCTACGAGCAGTACTTC
cdr3_aa: CASSVRGPYEQYF

clone_size: NA
v_call: TRBV9
j_call: TRBJ2-1
d_call: TRBD2
cdr3_nt: TGTGCCAGCAGTGCTGAACTAGCGGAGGTCTTC
cdr3_aa: CASSAELAEVF

clone_size: NA
v_call: TRBV7-2
j_call: TRBJ1-2
d_call: NA
cdr3_nt: TGTGCCAGCAGCCTGACTAGCGGGTACACCTTC
cdr3_aa: CASSLTSGYTF

clone_size: NA
v_call: TRBV7-9
j_call: TRBJ2-7
d_call: NA
cdr3_nt: TGTGCCAGCGGGGGGCAGGGCCTGGAGCAGTACTTC
cdr3_aa: CASGGQGLEQYF

clone_size: many
v_call: TRBV7-3
j_call: TRBJ2-5
d_call: NA
cdr3_nt: TGTGCCAGCAGCCAAATAGGGGGGCGCGGCGAGACCCAGTACTTC
cdr3_aa: CASSQIGGRGETQYF

clone_size: NA
v_call: TRBV13
j_call: TRBJ1-2
d_call: NA
cdr3_nt: TGTGCCAGCAGGGGGGAAAGCTCCTATAATTCACCCCTTGATGGCTACACCTTC
cdr3_aa: CASRGESSYNSPLDGYTF

clone_size: few
v_call: TRBV7-2
j_call: TRBJ2-5
d_call: NA
cdr3_nt: TGTGCCAGCAGCTTAGCGTTGGGACCTGGTGGGACCCAGTACTTC
cdr3_aa: CASSLALGPGGTQYF

clone_size: few
v_call: TRBV3-1
j_call: TRBJ2-1
d_call: TRBD2
cdr3_nt: TGTGCCAGCAGCGTTACTAGCGGGAGCTACAATGAGCAGTTCTTC
cdr3_aa: CASSVTSGSYNEQFF

clone_size: NA
v_call: TRBV5-6
j_call: TRBJ2-2
d_call: TRBD1
cdr3_nt: TGTGCCAGCAGCGGAACGGACAGGGGGAACACCGGGGAGCTGTTTTTT
cdr3_aa: CASSGTDRGNTGELFF

clone_size: NA
v_call: TRBV20-1
j_call: TRBJ2-5
d_call: TRBD2
cdr3_nt: TGCAGTGCTAGATCGGGACTAGCGGGATGGCAAGAGACCCAGTACTTC
cdr3_aa: CSARSGLAGWQETQYF